The present T cell receptor beta chain was sequenced within a study of identical twins. This clonotype was picked up a small number of times. TCRdb analysed the 5' RACE reads with MiXCR anew, one entry per CDR3 protein. The data show roughly 480,000 distinct CDR3 sequences, less than 25% seen once. Germline CDR1 and CDR2: SEHNR and FQNEAQ (reference sequence). Trimming removed 5 bases from V and 7 bases from J, with 18 bases in between. CDR3 length: 14 residues. This same sample was also part of a study on T cells expressing NK-cell markers. That report adds: Several experiments added an anti-gamma-delta TCR antibody to sort only alpha-beta TCR T cells. About 1.0-8% of CD8+ T cells in more than five donors belonged to dominant NKG2C+ clonotypes. These clonotypes, the leaders elsewhere, also led the CD3+CD56-NKG2C+ fraction in several donors.

The sequence derives from a woman under 30 in good health. V is TRBV7-9 and J is TRBJ2-7; D is ambiguous. Source material: CD4+ T cells sorted from blood. CDR3 protein: CASSDERTVFEQYF. CDR3 DNA: TGTGCCAGCAGCGACGAACGGACGGTTTTTGAGCAGTACTTC.